This is a list of T cell receptor beta chains from one sample in a study of shared clonotypes between healthy human individuals. Here immunoSEQ multiplex PCR was the method, and the copy in TCRdb shows in-frame clones only, minus some. The sample has fewer than 400,000 clones, approximately 79% seen once. The sequencing input was memory CD4+ T cells sorted from blood. The receptors shown here come from a man aged 25 to 40 in good health. Each CDR3 is given without its conserved first and last residue. Fields, in order: V gene, clone size, J gene, CDR3 protein. Part of the rows lack a size; the others show once, few, many or a class for expanded clones.

V: TRBV30; size: .; J: TRBJ2-7; CDR3: AWSEKRDKSSYEQY
V: TRBV11-2; size: .; J: TRBJ2-5; CDR3: ASSISGRETQY
V: TRBV5-1; size: few; J: TRBJ2-1; CDR3: ASSSSGTGAHNEQF
V: TRBV5-1; size: many; J: TRBJ2-7; CDR3: ASSLMAGGARGEQY
V: TRBV2; size: .; J: TRBJ2-7; CDR3: ASSPGLGRYEQY
V: TRBV28; size: .; J: TRBJ2-1; CDR3: ASSPGRTSGLLAF
V: TRBV5-4; size: .; J: TRBJ2-7; CDR3: ASSLGGGIESYEQY
V: TRBV5-1; size: .; J: TRBJ2-4; CDR3: ASSQATGSKNIQY
V: TRBV18; size: .; J: TRBJ1-2; CDR3: ASSPGVLYGYT
V: TRBV11-3; size: .; J: TRBJ2-2; CDR3: ASSTGAAGTGELF
V: TRBV7-9; size: .; J: TRBJ2-3; CDR3: ASSPSGWPVAGTDTQY
V: TRBV28; size: few; J: TRBJ1-5; CDR3: ASSSRIGGNNQPQH
V: TRBV6-5; size: .; J: TRBJ2-1; CDR3: ASRDYNVPEQF
V: TRBV5-1; size: .; J: TRBJ2-7; CDR3: ASSLAPSGSGLPGDLYEQY
V: TRBV5-4; size: .; J: TRBJ1-2; CDR3: ASSLNRQAYGYT
V: TRBV29-1; size: many; J: TRBJ2-3; CDR3: LAGTDTQY
V: TRBV5-5; size: .; J: TRBJ2-6; CDR3: ASSLRTSGTSPGANVLT
V: TRBV30; size: .; J: TRBJ1-1; CDR3: AWKFEGTRAF
V: TRBV30; size: few; J: TRBJ2-7; CDR3: AWSITYEQY
V: TRBV18; size: .; J: TRBJ1-4; CDR3: ASSPSLDEKLF
V: TRBV10-3; size: .; J: TRBJ2-7; CDR3: ATLKQSSYEQY
V: TRBV7-2; size: .; J: TRBJ2-7; CDR3: ASSIRRGRHEQY
V: TRBV18; size: .; J: TRBJ2-1; CDR3: ASSQIMDRGANEQF
V: TRBV6-1; size: .; J: TRBJ2-1; CDR3: ASRIDRGLSGQF
V: TRBV18; size: .; J: TRBJ1-4; CDR3: ASSPGTVNEKLF
V: TRBV7-9; size: .; J: TRBJ1-2; CDR3: ASSSVGANYGYT
V: TRBV2; size: .; J: TRBJ2-1; CDR3: ASSGPLYNEQF
V: TRBV12-5; size: .; J: TRBJ1-2; CDR3: ASGSDTGYGYT
V: TRBV7-2; size: .; J: TRBJ1-1; CDR3: ASSFQALLNTEAF
V: TRBV5-1; size: .; J: TRBJ2-3; CDR3: ASSLEGATTDTQY
V: TRBV30; size: .; J: TRBJ1-5; CDR3: AWSGSTRDSQPQH
V: TRBV29-1; size: .; J: TRBJ1-1; CDR3: SVSSGWGMNTEVF
V: TRBV27; size: .; J: TRBJ2-1; CDR3: ASSLRRTSGSLSEQF
V: TRBV7-8; size: .; J: TRBJ2-5; CDR3: ASSLDLRETQY
V: TRBV23-1; size: .; J: TRBJ1-5; CDR3: ASSQRAGQGLNQPQH
V: TRBV19; size: .; J: TRBJ2-1; CDR3: ASSSYNEQF
V: TRBV28; size: .; J: TRBJ2-1; CDR3: ASSLVLAGGNEQF